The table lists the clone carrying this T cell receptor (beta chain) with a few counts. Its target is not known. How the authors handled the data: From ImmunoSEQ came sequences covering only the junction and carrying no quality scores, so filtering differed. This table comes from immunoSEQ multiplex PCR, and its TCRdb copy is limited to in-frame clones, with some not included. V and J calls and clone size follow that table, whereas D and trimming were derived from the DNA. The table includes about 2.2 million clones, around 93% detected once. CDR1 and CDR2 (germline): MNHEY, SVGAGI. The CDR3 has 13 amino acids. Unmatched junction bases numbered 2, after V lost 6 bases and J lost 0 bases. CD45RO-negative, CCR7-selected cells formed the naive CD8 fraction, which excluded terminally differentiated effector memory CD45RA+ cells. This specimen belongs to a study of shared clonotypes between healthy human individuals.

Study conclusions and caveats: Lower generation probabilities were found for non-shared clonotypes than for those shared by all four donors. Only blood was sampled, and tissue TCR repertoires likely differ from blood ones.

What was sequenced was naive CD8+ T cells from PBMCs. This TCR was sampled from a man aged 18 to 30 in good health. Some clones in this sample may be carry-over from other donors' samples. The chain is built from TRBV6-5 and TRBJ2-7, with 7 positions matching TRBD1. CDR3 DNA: TGTGCCAGCAGGGACAGGAGCTCCTACGAGCAGTACTTC. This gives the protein CASRDRSSYEQYF.